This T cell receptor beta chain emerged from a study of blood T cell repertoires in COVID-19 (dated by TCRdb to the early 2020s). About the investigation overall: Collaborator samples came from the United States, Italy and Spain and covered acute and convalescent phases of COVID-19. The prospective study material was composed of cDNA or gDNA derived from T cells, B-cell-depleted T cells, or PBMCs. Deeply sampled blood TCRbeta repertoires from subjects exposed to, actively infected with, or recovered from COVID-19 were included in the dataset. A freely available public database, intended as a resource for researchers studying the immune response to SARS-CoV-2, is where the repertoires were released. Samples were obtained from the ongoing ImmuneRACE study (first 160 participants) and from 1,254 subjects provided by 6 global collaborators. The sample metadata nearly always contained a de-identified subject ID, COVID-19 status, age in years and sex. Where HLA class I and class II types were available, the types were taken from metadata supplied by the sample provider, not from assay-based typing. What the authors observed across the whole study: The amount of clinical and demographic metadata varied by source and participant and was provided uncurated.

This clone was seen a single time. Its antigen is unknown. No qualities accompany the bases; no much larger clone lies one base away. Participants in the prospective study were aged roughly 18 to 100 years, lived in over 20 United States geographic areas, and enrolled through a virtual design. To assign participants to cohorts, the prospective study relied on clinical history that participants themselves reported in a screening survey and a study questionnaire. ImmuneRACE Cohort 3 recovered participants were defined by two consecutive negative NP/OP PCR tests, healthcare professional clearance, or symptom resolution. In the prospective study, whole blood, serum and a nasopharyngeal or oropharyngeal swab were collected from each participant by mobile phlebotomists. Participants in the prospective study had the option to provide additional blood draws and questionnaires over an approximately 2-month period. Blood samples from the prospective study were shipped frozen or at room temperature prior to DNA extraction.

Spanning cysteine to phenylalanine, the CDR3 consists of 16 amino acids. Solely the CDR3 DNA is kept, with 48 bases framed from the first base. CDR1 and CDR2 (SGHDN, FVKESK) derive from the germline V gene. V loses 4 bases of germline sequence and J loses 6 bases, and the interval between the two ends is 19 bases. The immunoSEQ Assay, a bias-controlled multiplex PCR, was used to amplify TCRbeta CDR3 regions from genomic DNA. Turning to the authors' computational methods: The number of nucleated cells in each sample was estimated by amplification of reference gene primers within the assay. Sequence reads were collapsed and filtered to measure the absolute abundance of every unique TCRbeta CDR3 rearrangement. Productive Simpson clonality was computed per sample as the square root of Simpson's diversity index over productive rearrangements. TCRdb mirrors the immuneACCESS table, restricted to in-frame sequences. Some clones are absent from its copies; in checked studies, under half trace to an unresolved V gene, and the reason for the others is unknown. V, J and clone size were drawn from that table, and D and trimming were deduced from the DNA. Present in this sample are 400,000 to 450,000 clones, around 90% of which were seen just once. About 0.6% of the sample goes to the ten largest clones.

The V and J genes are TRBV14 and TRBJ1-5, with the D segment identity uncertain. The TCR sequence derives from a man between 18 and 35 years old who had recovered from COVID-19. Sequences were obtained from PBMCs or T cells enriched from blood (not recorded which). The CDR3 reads CASSPLFGLAIQPQHF. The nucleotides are TGTGCCAGCAGCCCCCTCTTCGGACTTGCGATTCAGCCCCAGCATTTT.